These 9 T cell receptor beta chains originate from one sample sequenced in a study of OX40 agonist ivuxolimab in advanced cancers. Clones were sequenced by immunoSEQ multiplex PCR, and TCRdb holds only the in-frame ones, with some missing. The table shows about 110,000 clones, with roughly 90% occurring only once. The starting material was CD4+ or CD8+ T cells sorted from blood, obtained in a trial of the OX40 agonist ivuxolimab. The receptors shown here come from an adult with an advanced solid tumor such as melanoma, head and neck, liver or kidney cancer.

The gene calls are TRBV6-4 and TRBJ2-2; 7 bases are a match to TRBD1. The trim removed 5 bases at V and 3 bases at J, leaving 3 bases unmatched. Germline CDR1 reads MRHNA; CDR2 reads SNTAGT. The CDR3 spans 14 residues. Here the CDR3 DNA reads TGTGCCAGCAGTAGGGGGCAGGACACCGGGGAGCTGTTTTTT. It encodes CASSRGQDTGELFF.

This chain connects TRBV5-1 to TRBJ2-3; TRBD2 aligns across 7 bases. Looked up from germline, CDR1 is SGHRS and CDR2 is YFSETQ. This CDR3 has 15 residues. The trim removed 6 bases at V and 0 bases at J, leaving 7 bases unmatched. CDR3 coding DNA: TGCGCCAGCACGCTCAGCGGGGTTAGCACAGATACGCAGTATTTT. Translating gives CASTLSGVSTDTQYF.

The chain carries TRBV6-5 and TRBJ1-1; D remains unclear. The germline gives CDR1 MNHEY, CDR2 SVGAGI. Trimming pared 6 bases from V and 0 bases from J, leaving 14 bases between. The CDR3 runs 15 residues. CDR3 sequence reads: CASSSTDTLNTEAFF. CDR3 DNA: TGTGCCAGCAGCTCGACCGACACGCTGAACACTGAAGCTTTCTTT.

The chain employs TRBV7-8 and TRBJ1-1; a possible D gene is TRBD1 (6 bases). V lost 5 bases and J lost 10, with 14 bases in between. The CDR3 is 12 amino acids. Per the germline V gene, CDR1 is SGHVS and CDR2 is FQNEAQ. The CDR3 protein is CASSSHRDGAFF. CDR3 bases: TGTGCCAGCAGCAGCCACAGGGACGGAGCTTTCTTT. Filled out from reference TRBV7-8 and TRBJ1-1, the complete variable domain reads GAGVSQSPRYKVAKRGQDVALRCDPISGHVSLFWYQQALGQGPEFLTYFQNEAQLDKSGLPSDRFFAERPEGSVSTLKIQRTQQEDSAVYLCASSSHRDGAFFGQGTRLTVV.

The chain has TRBV7-8 and TRBJ1-1; tentatively, D is TRBD1 (6 bases). The CDR3 extends over 15 amino acids. Germline CDR1 is SGHVS and CDR2 is FQNEAQ. Trimming pared 2 bases from V and 2 bases from J, leaving 12 bases between. As DNA, the CDR3 is TGTGCCAGCAGCTTAATCCGGGGGGGCAACACTGAAGCTTTCTTT. This codes for CASSLIRGGNTEAFF. Full variable domain (remainder filled in from reference TRBV7-8 and TRBJ1-1): GAGVSQSPRYKVAKRGQDVALRCDPISGHVSLFWYQQALGQGPEFLTYFQNEAQLDKSGLPSDRFFAERPEGSVSTLKIQRTQQEDSAVYLCASSLIRGGNTEAFFGQGTRLTVV.

The chain links TRBV4-2 to TRBJ2-5; 11 bases fit TRBD2. V dropped 5 bases and J dropped 1; count of bases not matched to a gene: 9. Germline V gene data show CDR1 as LGHNA and CDR2 as YNFKEQ. The CDR3 totals 17 residues. The CDR3 loop reads CASSAHLAGGPQETQYF. CDR3 nucleotides: TGTGCCAGCAGCGCCCACTTAGCGGGGGGGCCCCAAGAGACCCAGTACTTC.

The gene calls are TRBV18 and TRBJ2-1; 9 bases map to TRBD1. This CDR3 has 15 amino acids. CDR1 and CDR2 from the germline V gene are KGHSH and LQKENI. V was clipped by 5 bases and J by 6 bases; unmatched bases: 8. CDR3 loop: CASSAEQGASNEQFF. The CDR3 nucleotides are TGTGCCAGCTCAGCCGAACAGGGGGCTAGCAATGAGCAGTTCTTC.

The chain joins TRBV7-9 to TRBJ2-1; 13 nucleotides align to TRBD2. Germline V gene lookup returns CDR1 SEHNR and CDR2 FQNEAQ (reference sequence). After removal of 7 bases from V and 0 bases from J, the junction contained 6 bases not matched to a gene. CDR3 length: 17 amino acids. The DNA of the CDR3 is TGTGCCAGCAACCAACTAGCGGGGGGGAGCTCCTACAATGAGCAGTTCTTC. Translating it yields CASNQLAGGSSYNEQFF. Full variable domain (outside the CDR3, taken from reference TRBV7-9 and TRBJ2-1): DTGVSQNPRHKITKRGQNVTFRCDPISEHNRLYWYRQTLGQGPEFLTYFQNEAQLEKSRLLSDRFSAERPKGSFSTLEIQRTEQGDSAMYLCASNQLAGGSSYNEQFFGPGTRLTVL.

This clone has only one observation. The chain carries TRBV4-1 and TRBJ2-5, with 9 bases aligning to TRBD1. Trimming cost V 1 base and J 5 bases; bases outside gene matches: 2. CDR3 length equals 14 residues. Germline V gene lookup returns CDR1 MGHRA and CDR2 YSYEKL. CDR3 nucleotides: TGCGCCAGCAGCCAAGCACAGGGGGCTGAGACCCAGTACTTC. This gives the protein CASSQAQGAETQYF.